This TCR beta chain was captured in a study of T cell responses to AZD1222 COVID-19 vaccine. The study, taken as a whole, reports: White British donors predominated, females outnumbered males, and clonal diversity was possibly underestimated. Seropositive AZD1222 recipients at baseline numbered only 5 or 6. A rise in Spike-specific TCR breadth and depth followed two AZD1222 doses.

As to this clone: Antigen: not known.

With 0 bases removed from V and 0 bases from J, the gap between germline ends came to 4 bases. The CDR3 length is 14 residues. Germline CDR1 reads MNHNY; CDR2 reads SVGAGI (reference sequence). Data came from immunoSEQ multiplex PCR; TCRdb stores just in-frame clones and leaves some out. The table lists 130,000 to 150,000 clones, 80% to 85% of them singletons. The chain joins TRBV6-6 to TRBJ2-3, with D hard to call. This sequence originates from an adult in good health. This specimen consisted of peripheral blood, obtained on day 0 of MenACWY control vaccination. The CDR3 nucleotides are TGTGCCAGCAGTTACTCGTCCAGCACAGATACGCAGTATTTT. Its protein product is CASSYSSSTDTQYF.